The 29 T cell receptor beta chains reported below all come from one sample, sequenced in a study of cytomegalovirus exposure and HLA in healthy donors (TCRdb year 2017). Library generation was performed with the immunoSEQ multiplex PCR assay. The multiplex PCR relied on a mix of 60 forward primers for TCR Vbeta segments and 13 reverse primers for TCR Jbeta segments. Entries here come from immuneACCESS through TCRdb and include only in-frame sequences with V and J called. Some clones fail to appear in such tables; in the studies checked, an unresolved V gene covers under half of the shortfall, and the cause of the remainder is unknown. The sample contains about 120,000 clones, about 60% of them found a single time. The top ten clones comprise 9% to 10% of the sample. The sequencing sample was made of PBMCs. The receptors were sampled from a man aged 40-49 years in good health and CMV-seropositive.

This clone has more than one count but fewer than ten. CDR3 sequence reads: CASSSTGTGGGGYTF. As DNA, the CDR3 is TGCGCCAGCAGCTCAACCGGGACAGGGGGCGGTGGCTACACCTTC. The chain carries TRBV4-1 and TRBJ1-2, with 12 bases that match TRBD1. Trimming at V came to 5 bases and at J to 7 bases, leaving 8 bases not matched to a gene. Germline CDR1 is MGHRA and CDR2 is YSYEKL. This CDR3 region has 15 residues.

The CDR3 sequence: CASTDRAYGYTF. The CDR3 DNA sequence: TGTGCCAGCACGGACAGGGCGTATGGCTACACCTTC. The chain recombines TRBV2 with TRBJ1-2, with TRBD1 matching over 8 bases. Unmatched junction bases numbered 3, after V lost 7 bases and J lost 5 bases. The germline CDR1 and CDR2 sequences are SNHLY and FYNNEI. The CDR3 is 12 residues long.

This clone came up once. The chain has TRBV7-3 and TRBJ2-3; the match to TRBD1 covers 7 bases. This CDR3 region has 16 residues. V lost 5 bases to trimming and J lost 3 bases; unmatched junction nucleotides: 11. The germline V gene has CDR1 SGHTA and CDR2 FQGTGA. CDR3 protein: CASSLGGGVRTDTQYF. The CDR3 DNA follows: TGTGCCAGCAGCCTAGGGGGCGGAGTGCGGACAGATACGCAGTATTTT.

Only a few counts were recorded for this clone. The CDR3 loop is CASSPPTEEKLFF. In nucleotides, the CDR3 is TGTGCCAGCTCACCACCAACAGAAGAAAAACTGTTTTTT. The rearrangement uses TRBV18 and TRBJ1-4; the D is unclear. Trimming left V 0 bases short and J 8 bases short, with 7 bases between. The germline V gene has CDR1 KGHSH and CDR2 LQKENI. The CDR3 consists of 13 residues.

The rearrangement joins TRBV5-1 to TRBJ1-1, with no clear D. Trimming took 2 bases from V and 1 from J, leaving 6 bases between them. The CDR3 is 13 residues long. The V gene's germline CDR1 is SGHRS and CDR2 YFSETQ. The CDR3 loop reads CASSFGGNTEAFF. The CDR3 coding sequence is TGCGCCAGCAGCTTTGGAGGGAACACTGAAGCTTTCTTT.

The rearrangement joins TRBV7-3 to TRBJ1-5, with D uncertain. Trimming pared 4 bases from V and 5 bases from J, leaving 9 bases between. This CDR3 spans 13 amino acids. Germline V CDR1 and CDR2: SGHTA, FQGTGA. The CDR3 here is CASSSTRDQPQHF. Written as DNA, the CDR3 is TGTGCCAGCAGCTCAACTAGAGATCAGCCCCAGCATTTT.

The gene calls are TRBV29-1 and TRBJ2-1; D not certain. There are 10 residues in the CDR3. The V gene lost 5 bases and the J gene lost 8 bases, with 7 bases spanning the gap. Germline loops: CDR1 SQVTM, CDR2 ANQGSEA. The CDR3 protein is CSVHRHEQFF. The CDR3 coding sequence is TGCAGCGTTCACAGACATGAGCAGTTCTTC.

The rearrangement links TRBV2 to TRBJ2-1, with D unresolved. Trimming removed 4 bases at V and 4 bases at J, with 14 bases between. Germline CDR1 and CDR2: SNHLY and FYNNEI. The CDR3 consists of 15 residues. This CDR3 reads CASSASATIYNEQFF. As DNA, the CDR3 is TGTGCCAGCAGTGCCTCAGCGACCATATACAATGAGCAGTTCTTC.

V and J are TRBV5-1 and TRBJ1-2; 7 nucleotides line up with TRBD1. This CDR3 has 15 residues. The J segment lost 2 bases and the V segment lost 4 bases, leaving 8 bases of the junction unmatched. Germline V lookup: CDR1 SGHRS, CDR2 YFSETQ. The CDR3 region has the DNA TGCGCCAGCAGCCCAGGGACAGCCCAAAACTATGGCTACACCTTC. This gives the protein CASSPGTAQNYGYTF.

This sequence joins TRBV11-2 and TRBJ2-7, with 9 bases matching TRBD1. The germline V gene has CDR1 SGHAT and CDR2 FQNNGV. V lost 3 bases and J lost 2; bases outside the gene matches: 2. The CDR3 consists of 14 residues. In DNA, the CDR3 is TGTGCCAGCAGCTTTGGGACAGGGACCTACGAGCAGTACTTC. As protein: CASSFGTGTYEQYF.

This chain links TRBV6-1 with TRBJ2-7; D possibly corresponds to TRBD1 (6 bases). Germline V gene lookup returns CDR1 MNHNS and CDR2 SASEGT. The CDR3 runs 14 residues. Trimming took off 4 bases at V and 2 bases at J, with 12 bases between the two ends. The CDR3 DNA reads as TGTGCCAGCAGTGTTCACAGGGCCACCTACGAGCAGTACTTC. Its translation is CASSVHRATYEQYF.

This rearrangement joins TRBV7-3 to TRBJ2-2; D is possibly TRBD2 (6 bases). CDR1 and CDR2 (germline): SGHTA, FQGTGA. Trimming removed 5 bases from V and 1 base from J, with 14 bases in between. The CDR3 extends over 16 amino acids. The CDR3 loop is CASSPRGGVNTGELFF. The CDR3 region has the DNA TGTGCCAGCAGCCCTAGGGGCGGGGTGAACACCGGGGAGCTGTTTTTT.

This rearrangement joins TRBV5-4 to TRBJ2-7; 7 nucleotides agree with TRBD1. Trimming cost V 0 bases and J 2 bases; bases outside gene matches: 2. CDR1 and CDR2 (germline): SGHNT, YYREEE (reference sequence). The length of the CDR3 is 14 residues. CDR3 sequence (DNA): TGTGCCAGCAGCTTGGGGGACAGAGCCTACGAGCAGTACTTC. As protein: CASSLGDRAYEQYF.

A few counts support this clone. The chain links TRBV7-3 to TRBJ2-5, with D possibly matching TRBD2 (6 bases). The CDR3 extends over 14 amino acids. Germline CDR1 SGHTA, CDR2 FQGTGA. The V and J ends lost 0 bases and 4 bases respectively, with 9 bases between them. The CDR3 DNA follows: TGTGCCAGCAGCTTAACAGGGGAGGCAGAGACCCAGTACTTC. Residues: CASSLTGEAETQYF.

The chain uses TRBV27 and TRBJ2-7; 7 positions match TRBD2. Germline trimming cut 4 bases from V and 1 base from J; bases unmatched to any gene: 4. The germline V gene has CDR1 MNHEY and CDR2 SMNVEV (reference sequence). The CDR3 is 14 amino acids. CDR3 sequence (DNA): TGTGCCAGCAGTTCTCGGGAGGTATCCTACGAGCAGTACTTC. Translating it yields CASSSREVSYEQYF.

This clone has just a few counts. Written as DNA, the CDR3 is TGTGCCAGCAGCCCCCCGACCGGGGATTGGAGGTCAACTAATGAAAAACTGTTTTTT. Translating gives CASSPPTGDWRSTNEKLFF. J is TRBJ1-4 and V is TRBV5-7; no clear D. TRBV5-7 is an ORF, with its function uncertain. V shed 4 bases and J shed 0 bases, with 22 bases lying between them. This CDR3 region has 19 residues.

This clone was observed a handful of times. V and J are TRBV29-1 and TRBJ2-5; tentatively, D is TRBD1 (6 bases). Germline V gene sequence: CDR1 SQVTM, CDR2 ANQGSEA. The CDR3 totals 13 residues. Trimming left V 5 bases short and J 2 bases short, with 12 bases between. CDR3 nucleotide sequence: TGCAGCGTTCGGGACACCTTTCAAGAGACCCAGTACTTC. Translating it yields CSVRDTFQETQYF.

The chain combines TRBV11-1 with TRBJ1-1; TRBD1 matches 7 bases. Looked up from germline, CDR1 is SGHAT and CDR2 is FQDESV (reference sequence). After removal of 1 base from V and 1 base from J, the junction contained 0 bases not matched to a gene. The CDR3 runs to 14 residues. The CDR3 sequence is CASSLGTGNTEAFF. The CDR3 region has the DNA TGTGCCAGCAGCTTAGGGACAGGGAACACTGAAGCTTTCTTT. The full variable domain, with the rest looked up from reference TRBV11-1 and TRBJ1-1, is EAEVAQSPRYKITEKSQAVAFWCDPISGHATLYWYRQILGQGPELLVQFQDESVVDDSQLPKDRFSAERLKGVDSTLKIQPAELGDSAMYLCASSLGTGNTEAFFGQGTRLTVV.

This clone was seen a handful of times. The CDR3 sequence: CASSEAVQFYGYTF. The CDR3 coding sequence is TGTGCCAGCAGTGAAGCGGTTCAGTTCTATGGCTACACCTTC. The V gene is TRBV2, the J gene TRBJ1-2; D remains ambiguous. Germline-derived CDR1 and CDR2 are SNHLY and FYNNEI. The CDR3 has 14 amino acids. The V end was cut by 0 bases, the J end by 4 bases, with 9 bases between.

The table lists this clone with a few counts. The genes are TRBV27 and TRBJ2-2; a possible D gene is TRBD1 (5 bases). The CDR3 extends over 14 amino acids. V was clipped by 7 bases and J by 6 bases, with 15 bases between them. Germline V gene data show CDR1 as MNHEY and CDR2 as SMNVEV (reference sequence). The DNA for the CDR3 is TGTGCCAGCACCCTCTGGGGCGGCGCCGGGGAGCTGTTTTTT. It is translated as CASTLWGGAGELFF.

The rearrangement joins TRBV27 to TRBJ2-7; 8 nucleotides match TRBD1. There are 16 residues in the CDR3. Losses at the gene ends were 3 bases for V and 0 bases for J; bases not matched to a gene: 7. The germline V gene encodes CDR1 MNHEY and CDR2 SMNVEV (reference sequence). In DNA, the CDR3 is TGTGCCAGCAGTTTTTCAGGGGGCCTTTTCTCCTACGAGCAGTACTTC. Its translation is CASSFSGGLFSYEQYF.

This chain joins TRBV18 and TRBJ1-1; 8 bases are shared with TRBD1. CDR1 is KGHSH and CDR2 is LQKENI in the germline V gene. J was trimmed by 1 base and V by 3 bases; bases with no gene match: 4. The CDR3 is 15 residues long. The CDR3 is CASSPTGGPNTEAFF. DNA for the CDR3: TGTGCCAGCTCACCTACAGGGGGACCGAACACTGAAGCTTTCTTT.

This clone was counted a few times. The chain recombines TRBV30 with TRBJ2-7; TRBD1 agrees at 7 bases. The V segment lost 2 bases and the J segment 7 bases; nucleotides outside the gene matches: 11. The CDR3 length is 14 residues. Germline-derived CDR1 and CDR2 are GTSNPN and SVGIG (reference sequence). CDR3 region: CAWSRQGPVEEQYF. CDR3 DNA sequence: TGTGCCTGGAGTAGACAGGGCCCAGTGGAAGAGCAGTACTTC.

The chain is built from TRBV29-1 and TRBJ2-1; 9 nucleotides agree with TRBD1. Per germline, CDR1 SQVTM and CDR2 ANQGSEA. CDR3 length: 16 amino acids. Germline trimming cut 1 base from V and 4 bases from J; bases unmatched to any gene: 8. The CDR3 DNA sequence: TGCAGCGTTGAAGGGCAGGACAGGGGAGAATACAATGAGCAGTTCTTC. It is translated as CSVEGQDRGEYNEQFF.

CDR3 sequence reads: CASSTLQGGADTEAFF. CDR3 bases: TGTGCCAGCAGCACCCTACAGGGGGGAGCGGACACTGAAGCTTTCTTT. This chain connects TRBV7-9 to TRBJ1-1; 8 nucleotides align to TRBD1. The length of the CDR3 is 16 residues. Germline-derived CDR1 and CDR2 are SEHNR and FQNEAQ (reference sequence). With V trimmed by 5 bases and J by 3 bases, 11 bases remained unmatched.

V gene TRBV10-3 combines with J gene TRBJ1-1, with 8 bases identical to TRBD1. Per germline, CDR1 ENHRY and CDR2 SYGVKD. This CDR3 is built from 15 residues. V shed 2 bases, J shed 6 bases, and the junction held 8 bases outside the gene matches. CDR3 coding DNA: TGTGCCATCAGTGAGACTGACAGGGGATACCCTGAAGCTTTCTTT. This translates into CAISETDRGYPEAFF.

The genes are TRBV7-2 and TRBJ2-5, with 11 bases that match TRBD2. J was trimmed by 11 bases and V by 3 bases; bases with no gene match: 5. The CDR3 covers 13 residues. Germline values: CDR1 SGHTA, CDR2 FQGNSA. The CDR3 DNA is TGTGCCAGCAGCTTTCTAGCGGGGGGTGAGCAGTACTTC. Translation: CASSFLAGGEQYF.

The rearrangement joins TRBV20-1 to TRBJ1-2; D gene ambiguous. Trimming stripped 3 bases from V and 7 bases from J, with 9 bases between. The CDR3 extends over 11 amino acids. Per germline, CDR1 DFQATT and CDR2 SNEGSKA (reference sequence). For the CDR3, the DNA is TGCAGTGCTAGTTCCCCGGGTGGCTACACCTTC. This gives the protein CSASSPGGYTF.

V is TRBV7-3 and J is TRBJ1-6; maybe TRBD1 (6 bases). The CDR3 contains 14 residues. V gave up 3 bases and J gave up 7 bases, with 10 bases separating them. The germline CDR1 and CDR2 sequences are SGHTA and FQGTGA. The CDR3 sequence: CASSFRTVNSPLHF. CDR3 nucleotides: TGTGCCAGCAGCTTTAGGACAGTAAATTCACCCCTCCACTTT.